Each of the 7 T cell receptor beta chains below was sequenced from the same sample in a study of patients and donors after allogeneic stem cell transplantation. TCRdb recomputed calls from the RT-PCR reads with MiXCR, one row per CDR3 protein. Here the sample spans some 960,000 distinct CDR3 sequences, 15% to 20% being singletons. Sequenced: blood, either unsorted or a sorted T cell fraction (not recorded which). The receptors stem from a human donor who was either an allogeneic HSCT recipient or a stem cell or donor lymphocyte infusion donor (not recorded which). It is not recorded whose cells these are; they may come from a transplant donor.

V is TRBV4-3 and J is TRBJ2-1; 8 nucleotides agree with TRBD2. The CDR3 sequence is 16 residues long. The junction had 5 bases not matched to a gene; V was cut back by 0 bases and J by 4 bases. CDR1 is LGHNA, CDR2 YSLEER, per germline. This CDR3 reads CASSQEVAGWYNEQFF. DNA of the CDR3: TGCGCCAGCAGCCAAGAGGTAGCGGGGTGGTACAATGAGCAGTTCTTC.

This clonotype has more than one count but fewer than ten. This chain links TRBV11-1 with TRBJ2-3; no firm D call. V was cut by 5 bases and J by 8 bases, with 14 bases left in between. In germline, CDR1 is SGHAT, CDR2 FQDESV (reference sequence). The CDR3 is 13 amino acids. The CDR3: CASSQREKGTQYF. The CDR3 bases are TGTGCCAGCAGCCAGCGAGAAAAGGGTACGCAGTATTTT.

This clonotype was seen a handful of times. This chain uses TRBV25-1 with TRBJ1-4; weak D call: TRBD1 (5 bases). This CDR3 contains 16 residues. Deletions cut 2 bases from V and 7 bases from J, with 17 bases between. Per the germline V gene, CDR1 is MGHDK and CDR2 is SYGVNS. CDR3 in DNA: TGTGCCAGCAGTGAACCCGGGACCCAACCAGGTGAAAAACTGTTTTTT. The encoded protein is CASSEPGTQPGEKLFF.

This sequence joins TRBV2 and TRBJ1-5; D may be TRBD1 (5 bases). The CDR3 totals 15 residues. V lost 7 bases and J lost 6, with 19 bases in between. Per germline, CDR1 SNHLY and CDR2 FYNNEI. The CDR3 DNA is TGTGCCAGCAAGGGACGGGCAGGGACGGGTCAGCCCCAGCATTTT. It encodes CASKGRAGTGQPQHF.

This clonotype was counted only a few times. V usage is TRBV18 and J usage is TRBJ1-3; D is undetermined. The CDR3 has 14 amino acids. The V end was cut by 2 bases, the J end by 5 bases, with 10 bases between. CDR1 is KGHSH, CDR2 LQKENI, per germline. The CDR3 spells CASSPSSWRNTIYF. DNA of the CDR3: TGTGCCAGCTCACCATCTTCGTGGAGAAACACCATATATTTT.

This clonotype was counted a few times. V and J are TRBV29-1 and TRBJ2-5, with D maybe TRBD1 (5 bases). CDR3 length: 15 amino acids. Looked up from germline, CDR1 is SQVTM and CDR2 is ANQGSEA. V was shortened by 7 bases and J by 5 bases, with 23 bases between the two germline ends. The CDR3 loop reads CSATDSRNVVETQYF. CDR3 DNA: TGCAGCGCGACAGACAGTCGTAATGTAGTCGAGACCCAGTACTTC.

The V call is TRBV7-2, the J call TRBJ2-1, with 11 bases matching TRBD2. The germline V gene encodes CDR1 SGHTA and CDR2 FQGNSA. The length of the CDR3 is 15 residues. Germline trimming cut 5 bases from V and 6 bases from J; bases unmatched to any gene: 6. The CDR3 spells CASSTDLAGGNEQFF. In nucleotides, the CDR3 is TGTGCCAGCAGCACAGACCTAGCGGGAGGCAATGAGCAGTTCTTC.